What follows are 18 T cell receptor beta chains derived from one specimen sequenced in a study of blood T cell repertoires in COVID-19. Assay used: immunoSEQ multiplex PCR; TCRdb lists only in-frame clones, some missing. The profile shows roughly 260,000 clones, 85% to 90% of them singletons. The specimen was peripheral blood. The receptors come from a woman under 40 with COVID-19, enrolled during active disease.

This sequence joins TRBV7-9 and TRBJ2-1; 14 bases fit TRBD2. CDR3 length equals 16 residues. From germline, CDR1 is SEHNR and CDR2 FQNEAQ (reference sequence). V dropped 7 bases and J dropped 7; count of bases not matched to a gene: 9. The CDR3 DNA follows: TGTGCCAGCACGTTTATGGGACTAGCGGGAGATAATGAGCAGTTCTTC. It codes for CASTFMGLAGDNEQFF. Full variable domain (outside the CDR3, taken from reference TRBV7-9 and TRBJ2-1): DTGVSQNPRHKITKRGQNVTFRCDPISEHNRLYWYRQTLGQGPEFLTYFQNEAQLEKSRLLSDRFSAERPKGSFSTLEIQRTEQGDSAMYLCASTFMGLAGDNEQFFGPGTRLTVL.

The J gene is TRBJ1-4, the V gene TRBV30; D ambiguous. V shed 3 bases and J shed 6 bases, with 14 bases lying between them. Germline lookup yields CDR1 GTSNPN and CDR2 SVGIG (reference sequence). The CDR3 has 14 residues. The CDR3 nucleotides are TGTGCCTGGAGAGAGGGAATCTACGATGAAAAACTGTTTTTT. This sequence encodes CAWREGIYDEKLFF.

As to this clone: An end of the junction does not agree with germline; a read error may underlie this. The V call is TRBV4-3, the J call TRBJ2-3, with 9 bases fitting TRBD2. This CDR3 region has 17 residues. Germline V CDR1 and CDR2: LGHNA, YSLEER. CDR3: CASSQDGRGGGTDAQYF. The CDR3 DNA reads as TGCGCCAGCAGCCAAGATGGTCGCGGGGGGGGCACAGATGCGCAGTATTTT.

V is TRBV10-3 and J is TRBJ2-3; 9 nucleotides match TRBD1. Germline CDR1 is ENHRY and CDR2 is SYGVKD. V gave up 6 bases and J gave up 6 bases; unmatched junction bases: 4. The CDR3 covers 13 residues. CDR3 amino acids: CAIRGQGSDTQYF. CDR3 bases: TGTGCCATCAGGGGACAGGGCTCCGATACGCAGTATTTT.

The chain employs TRBV24-1 and TRBJ2-3, with D perhaps matching TRBD2 (7 bases). CDR1 KGHDR and CDR2 SFDVKD come from the germline V gene. CDR3 length equals 21 residues. V shed 0 bases and J shed 1 base, with 25 bases lying between them. The CDR3 DNA follows: TGTGCCACCAGTGATTTGCCCGCGGAGGGGGGTGGGCTAGCGGGCACAGATACGCAGTATTTT. The encoded protein is CATSDLPAEGGGLAGTDTQYF.

J is TRBJ2-7 and V is TRBV29-1; 9 bases line up with TRBD2. CDR1 is SQVTM and CDR2 is ANQGSEA in the germline V gene. V lost 0 bases to trimming and J lost 4 bases; unmatched junction nucleotides: 4. CDR3 size: 14 residues. Here the CDR3 reads CSVEDLSGGYEQYF. The CDR3 nucleotides read TGCAGCGTTGAAGATCTGAGCGGGGGGTACGAGCAGTACTTC.

The chain combines TRBV6-1 with TRBJ1-5, with a weak D call TRBD1 (6 bases). Between the trimmed V and J ends, which lost 2 bases and 3 bases, there was a span of 11 bases. The CDR3 loop spans 15 amino acids. Germline CDR1 reads MNHNS; CDR2 reads SASEGT. The CDR3 sequence is CASSELRTVNQPQHF. The CDR3 nucleotides read TGTGCCAGCAGTGAACTCCGGACAGTCAATCAGCCCCAGCATTTT.

This clone was seen a few times. The rearrangement links TRBV4-1 to TRBJ2-2; 11 nucleotides align to TRBD2. V shed 4 bases, J shed 8 bases, and the junction held 12 bases outside the gene matches. CDR3 length: 17 amino acids. CDR1 and CDR2 from the germline V gene are MGHRA and YSYEKL. The CDR3 nucleotides read TGCGCCAGCAGCCCGATCATAGCGGGAGGGCGTATTGGGGAGCTGTTTTTT. This sequence encodes CASSPIIAGGRIGELFF.

The rearrangement uses TRBV6-5 and TRBJ1-4, with 8 bases identical to TRBD1. The junction had 9 bases not matched to a gene; V was cut back by 4 bases and J by 8 bases. Germline V gene lookup returns CDR1 MNHEY and CDR2 SVGAGI. CDR3 length: 15 amino acids. As DNA, the CDR3 is TGTGCCAGCAGTTCCGGACAGGGAGTAAGGGAAAAACTGTTTTTT. It is translated as CASSSGQGVREKLFF.

For the CDR3, the DNA is TGTGCCAGCAGGCCCGTCACGGGAGGCCAATACAATGAGCAGTTCTTC. It codes for CASRPVTGGQYNEQFF. The genes are TRBV27 and TRBJ2-1; 7 nucleotides line up with TRBD2. Unmatched junction bases numbered 12, after V lost 6 bases and J lost 4 bases. Germline CDR1 reads MNHEY; CDR2 reads SMNVEV (reference sequence). The CDR3 loop spans 16 amino acids.

V and J are TRBV10-3 and TRBJ2-2; 8 nucleotides agree with TRBD2. J gave up 1 base and V 10 bases, and 5 bases lay outside the gene matches. Looked up from germline, CDR1 is ENHRY and CDR2 is SYGVKD. The CDR3 runs 14 residues. The CDR3 coding sequence is TGTGCCACCCAAGCGGGGGTGAACACCGGGGAGCTGTTTTTT. Its translation: CATQAGVNTGELFF.

J is TRBJ1-2 and V is TRBV18; 7 positions match TRBD1. Germline V CDR1 and CDR2: KGHSH, LQKENI. CDR3 size: 15 residues. Trimming took 3 bases from V and 0 from J; bases not matched to a gene: 4. In nucleotides, the CDR3 is TGTGCCAGCTCACCTCCGGGACAGCCTAACTATGGCTACACCTTC. Translation: CASSPPGQPNYGYTF.

CDR3 sequence: CASSPLGASGSETQYF. The CDR3 region has the DNA TGTGCCAGCAGCCCCCTCGGGGCTAGCGGGAGTGAGACCCAGTACTTC. The chain is built from TRBV11-2 and TRBJ2-5; 10 bases align to TRBD2. V lost 5 bases, J lost 5 bases, and 11 bases stayed unmatched. Germline-derived CDR1 and CDR2 are SGHAT and FQNNGV. The CDR3 loop spans 16 amino acids.

The CDR3 bases are TGTGCCAGCAGCCAAGATCGCAGAGCGGGAGAGTACTTC. Translated: CASSQDRRAGEYF. The gene calls are TRBV3-1 (or the pseudogene TRBV3-2) and TRBJ2-7, with 8 bases identical to TRBD2. This CDR3 has 13 residues. Germline V lookup: CDR1 LGHDT, CDR2 YNNKEL (reference sequence). V lost 0 bases and J lost 11; bases outside the gene matches: 6.

The chain recombines TRBV5-6 with TRBJ2-7; D is unclear. The length of the CDR3 is 14 residues. Germline CDR1 reads SGHDT; CDR2 reads YYEEEE. Trimming cost V 1 base and J 4 bases, with 12 bases left between them. The CDR3 region is CASSLRLGAYEQYF. CDR3 nucleotide sequence: TGTGCCAGCAGCTTGAGGCTGGGCGCGTACGAGCAGTACTTC.

The genes are TRBV15 and TRBJ1-5, with D perhaps matching TRBD1 (6 bases). Looked up from germline, CDR1 is LNHNV and CDR2 is YYDKDF (reference sequence). The CDR3 runs 15 residues. Trimming cost V 0 bases and J 7 bases, with 13 bases left between them. CDR3 sequence reads: CATSRDRGAGQPQHF. For the CDR3, the DNA is TGTGCCACCAGCAGAGATCGGGGGGCAGGACAGCCCCAGCATTTT.

The V call is TRBV4-2, the J call TRBJ2-7; 7 bases are a match to TRBD1. The trim removed 1 base at V and 6 bases at J, leaving 6 bases unmatched. CDR1 is LGHNA, CDR2 YNFKEQ, per germline. The CDR3 has 14 residues. The CDR3 coding sequence is TGTGCCAGCAGCCAAGGGTTCACAGGGGTCGAGCAGTACTTC. Its translation is CASSQGFTGVEQYF.

As DNA, the CDR3 is TGTGCCAGCAGCGTAGGGTCCCTAGCGAGGGTAAATGAGCAGTTCTTC. It translates to CASSVGSLARVNEQFF. This chain joins TRBV9 and TRBJ2-1; possible D gene TRBD2, 6 bases. The V gene's germline CDR1 is SGDLS and CDR2 YYNGEE. Between the trimmed V and J ends, which lost 0 bases and 7 bases, there was a span of 17 bases. The CDR3 has 16 residues.